The present entry profiles one T cell receptor beta chain with its context. Its antigen is undetermined. V lost 5 bases and J lost 6, with 4 bases in between. CDR1 MNHEY and CDR2 SVGAGI come from the germline V gene. This CDR3 has 11 amino acids. The data stem from a study of somatic mutations in cytotoxic T cells in rheumatoid arthritis. Some clones are missing from TCRdb's copy, which holds only in-frame ones; the method was immunoSEQ multiplex PCR. The repertoire holds approximately 19,000 clones, less than 90% seen once, with 10% in the top ten. Regarding the study as a whole: What antigens the expanded CD8+ clones targeted remained unknown. Significant differences in CD8+ T-cell clonality were not found between rheumatoid arthritis patients and healthy controls (age-matched).

Sequencing used CD8+ T cells sorted from blood. The TCR comes from an adult with rheumatoid arthritis. The chain employs TRBV6-5 and TRBJ2-2; no reliable D call. CDR3 region: CASSAAGELFF. The CDR3 DNA reads TGTGCCAGCAGTGCGGCCGGGGAGCTGTTTTTT.